This TCR beta chain comes out of a study of OX40 agonist ivuxolimab in advanced cancers. Study details: Hepatocellular carcinoma, melanoma, renal cell or head and neck cancer affected the dose-escalation patients. Three patients got partial responses; one had hepatocellular carcinoma and two had cutaneous melanoma.

Libraries were prepared by immunoSEQ multiplex PCR; TCRdb keeps only in-frame clonotypes and omits some of them. The sample includes several thousand clones, around 77% seen only once; the top ten take about 25%. Regarding the study as a whole: CD4+ and CD8+ T cells in blood underwent clonal expansion by week 6 at 0.1 to 3.0 mg/kg.

Exclusion applied to patients with autoimmune disease history or systemic immunosuppression. CDR1 and CDR2 (germline): SGHAT, FQNNGV. With V trimmed by 4 bases and J by 2 bases, 13 bases remained unmatched. The CDR3 totals 17 residues. This clone was found once. Its target is not known. The rearrangement uses TRBV11-2 and TRBJ2-7, with TRBD1 matching 8 bases. Source: CD4+ or CD8+ T cells sorted from blood, taken in a trial of the OX40 agonist ivuxolimab. The receptor was isolated from an adult with an advanced solid tumor such as melanoma, head and neck, liver or kidney cancer. In nucleotides, the CDR3 is TGTGCCAGCAGCTCCCTACCTGGACAGGGTACCGCCTACGAGCAGTACTTC. Translated: CASSSLPGQGTAYEQYF. The full variable domain, in which reference TRBV11-2 and TRBJ2-7 provide the parts outside the CDR3, is EAGVAQSPRYKIIEKRQSVAFWCNPISGHATLYWYQQILGQGPKLLIQFQNNGVVDDSQLPKDRFSAERLKGVDSTLKIQPAKLEDSAVYLCASSSLPGQGTAYEQYFGPGTRLTVT.